The 24 T cell receptor beta chains below come from one sample, sequenced in a study of identical twins. TCRdb re-analysed the 5' RACE reads in MiXCR, keeping a single row per CDR3 protein. This sample has roughly 770,000 distinct CDR3 sequences; approximately 18% occur once, and the top ten carry around 13%. The same specimen was also included in a second study, on T cells expressing NK-cell markers.

Sequencing was performed on PBMCs. The receptors shown here come from a woman between 18 and 30 years old in good health.

This clonotype was counted only a few times. V usage is TRBV6-4 and J usage is TRBJ2-1, with a weak D call TRBD1 (5 bases). Deletions cut 3 bases from V and 6 bases from J, with 18 bases between. The CDR3 has 16 amino acids. The germline V gene encodes CDR1 MRHNA and CDR2 SNTAGT. CDR3 nucleotides: TGTGCCAGCAGTGATAGCTTAAGGTCGACAGTCAATGAGCAGTTCTTC. It codes for CASSDSLRSTVNEQFF.

This clonotype has only a few counts. The chain carries TRBV15 and TRBJ2-2, with D possibly being TRBD2 (7 bases). Germline CDR1 and CDR2: LNHNV and YYDKDF (reference sequence). The CDR3 covers 15 residues. With 0 bases removed from V and 7 bases from J, the gap between germline ends came to 12 bases. CDR3 protein: CATSRDRGAGGELFF. The CDR3 nucleotides are TGTGCCACCAGCAGAGATCGGGGGGCAGGCGGGGAGCTGTTTTTT.

The V gene is TRBV21-1, the J gene TRBJ2-7; TRBD1 was called by the table and not checked on the DNA. TRBV21-1 is given as a pseudogene. There are 15 residues in the CDR3. Here the CDR3 reads CASSKTPTGEGEQYF. DNA for the CDR3: TGTGCCAGCAGCAAAACCCCGACAGGGGAGGGCGAGCAGTACTTC.

This clonotype was detected a few times. This rearrangement joins TRBV6-1 to TRBJ1-2; no clear D gene. This CDR3 spans 13 amino acids. Germline V lookup: CDR1 MNHNS, CDR2 SASEGT. V was clipped by 5 bases and J by 1 base, with 8 bases between them. This chain's CDR3 is CASSRVDNYGYTF. For the CDR3, the DNA is TGTGCCAGCAGTCGGGTGGATAACTATGGCTACACCTTC.

This clonotype occurred a few times. This chain joins TRBV5-6 and TRBJ2-2, with D hard to call. The V gene lost 2 bases and the J gene lost 6 bases, with 17 bases spanning the gap. CDR3 size: 16 residues. CDR1 is SGHDT, CDR2 YYEEEE, per germline. The CDR3 DNA sequence: TGTGCCAGCAGCTTATTGGCAGGCGGAGCAGCCGGGGAGCTGTTTTTT. It is translated as CASSLLAGGAAGELFF.

This clonotype showed up just a few times. The chain recombines TRBV3-1 with TRBJ2-7; 8 positions agree with TRBD2. The CDR3 is 16 amino acids. Germline CDR1 LGHDT, CDR2 YNNKEL (reference sequence). The V and J ends lost 3 bases and 5 bases, in that order; junction bases with no gene match: 12. The DNA for the CDR3 is TGTGCCAGCAGCCATCCCGATGGGACTAGTGTCGACGAGCAGTACTTC. As protein: CASSHPDGTSVDEQYF.

The chain has TRBV7-9 and TRBJ2-2; D is undetermined. V lost 4 bases and J 7 bases, leaving 22 bases between the germline ends. This CDR3 has 17 amino acids. CDR1 is SEHNR and CDR2 is FQNEAQ in the germline V gene (reference sequence). The CDR3 DNA is TGTGCCAGCAGCTCGAATGGGATTAGTGGTAATGGCGGGGAGCTGTTTTTT. This translates into CASSSNGISGNGGELFF.

V usage is TRBV21-1 and J usage is TRBJ2-1; TRBD2 reflects the table's D call only, with no check against the DNA. TRBV21-1 is listed as a pseudogene. CDR3 length equals 19 residues. The CDR3 sequence is CASSKMGSIWERNADEQFF. As DNA, the CDR3 is TGTGCCAGCAGCAAAATGGGGAGTATCTGGGAGCGGAATGCGGATGAGCAGTTCTTC.

The chain recombines TRBV29-1 with TRBJ2-7; D is uncertain. V was trimmed by 1 base and J by 4 bases, leaving 8 bases between them. The germline CDR1 and CDR2 sequences are SQVTM and ANQGSEA. The CDR3 extends over 12 amino acids. CDR3 residues: CSVEAHPYEQYF. CDR3 coding DNA: TGCAGCGTTGAAGCGCATCCGTACGAGCAGTACTTC.

This clonotype was found a few times. The V and J genes are TRBV2 and TRBJ2-1; TRBD2 agrees at 9 bases. The CDR3 length is 15 residues. Germline CDR1 SNHLY, CDR2 FYNNEI. J gave up 6 bases and V 6 bases, and 9 bases lay outside the gene matches. Written as DNA, the CDR3 is TGTGCCAGCAGCCCTCGGCGGGGGGGCCTCAATGAGCAGTTCTTC. It translates to CASSPRRGGLNEQFF.

The rearrangement joins TRBV2 to TRBJ2-5; D may be TRBD2 (5 bases). CDR1 and CDR2 from the germline V gene are SNHLY and FYNNEI. Trimming took 1 base from V and 7 from J, leaving 10 bases between them. The CDR3 has 13 residues. CDR3 in DNA: TGTGCCAGCAGTGAAGAGGACTCCGGGACCCAGTACTTC. It codes for CASSEEDSGTQYF.

The V and J genes are TRBV12-3 or TRBV12-4 and TRBJ1-2, with a possible D match to TRBD1 (6 bases). The CDR3 runs 15 residues. Trimming pared 2 bases from V and 2 bases from J, leaving 12 bases between. The CDR3 nucleotides are TGTGCCAGCAGTTTAAGGAACAGGGTGAACTATGGCTACACCTTC. It is translated as CASSLRNRVNYGYTF.

This sequence joins TRBV7-9 and TRBJ2-1; D is possibly TRBD1 (6 bases). CDR3 length: 15 residues. V lost 7 bases and J lost 4, with 17 bases in between. Germline CDR1 SEHNR, CDR2 FQNEAQ (reference sequence). CDR3: CASTRSDREYNEQFF. The CDR3 DNA sequence: TGTGCCAGCACCCGGTCGGACAGAGAATACAATGAGCAGTTCTTC.

This chain joins TRBV4-3 and TRBJ2-2; no clear D gene. In germline, CDR1 is LGHNA, CDR2 YSLEER. This CDR3 has 14 residues. Trimming left V 0 bases short and J 6 bases short, with 8 bases between. In DNA form, the CDR3 reads TGCGCCAGCAGCCAAGACCAGTTTGCCGGGGAGCTGTTTTTT. Amino acids: CASSQDQFAGELFF.

In its sample, this clonotype was seen a few times. The chain uses TRBV7-9 and TRBJ2-1; no clear D gene. Trimming left V 2 bases short and J 6 bases short, with 8 bases between. Germline V gives CDR1 SEHNR, CDR2 FQNEAQ (reference sequence). The length of the CDR3 is 13 residues. This CDR3 is CASSLPRRNEQFF. The CDR3 region has the DNA TGTGCCAGCAGCTTACCTAGGCGCAATGAGCAGTTCTTC.

This clonotype was seen repeatedly, ten times or more. The V call is TRBV7-2, the J call TRBJ2-7, with TRBD1 identical over 8 bases. V lost 2 bases and J lost 2; bases outside the gene matches: 5. Germline CDR1 SGHTA, CDR2 FQGNSA. CDR3 length: 15 amino acids. CDR3 residues: CASSLNGQGAYEQYF. The CDR3 bases are TGTGCCAGCAGCTTAAACGGACAGGGTGCCTACGAGCAGTACTTC.

V usage is TRBV20-1 and J usage is TRBJ2-6, with D possibly matching TRBD1 (5 bases). V lost 5 bases to trimming and J lost 0 bases, with 11 bases between them. This CDR3 is built from 15 residues. Germline V gives CDR1 DFQATT, CDR2 SNEGSKA (reference sequence). The CDR3 protein is CSALREPSGANVLTF. As DNA, the CDR3 is TGCAGTGCTCTCAGGGAACCCTCTGGGGCCAACGTCCTGACTTTC.

V gene TRBV5-6 combines with J gene TRBJ2-1; 10 bases match TRBD2. Trimming at V came to 9 bases and at J to 4 bases, leaving 10 bases not matched to a gene. CDR3 length equals 15 residues. Per the germline V gene, CDR1 is SGHDT and CDR2 is YYEEEE. The chain's CDR3 is CAMSPGLAEYNEQFF. The CDR3 nucleotides are TGTGCCATGAGCCCTGGACTAGCGGAATACAATGAGCAGTTCTTC.

The chain links TRBV12-5 to TRBJ2-5; TRBD1 matches at 7 bases. V lost 5 bases, J lost 5 bases, and 5 bases stayed unmatched. The CDR3 is 13 residues long. The germline CDR1 and CDR2 sequences are LGHNT and FRNRAP. This CDR3 is CASGLGQLETQYF. CDR3 sequence (DNA): TGTGCTAGTGGTCTGGGACAGTTGGAGACCCAGTACTTC. Using reference TRBV12-5 and TRBJ2-5 for the parts outside the CDR3, the full variable domain is DARVTQTPRHKVTEMGQEVTMRCQPILGHNTVFWYRQTMMQGLELLAYFRNRAPLDDSGMPKDRFSAEMPDATLATLKIQPSEPRDSAVYFCASGLGQLETQYFGPGTRLLVL.

The V gene is TRBV5-1, the J gene TRBJ2-3, with D unclear. The CDR3 is made up of 15 amino acids. CDR1 is SGHRS and CDR2 is YFSETQ in the germline V gene. The V end was cut by 4 bases, the J end by 0 bases, with 12 bases between. CDR3 amino acids: CASSVRRPSTDTQYF. The CDR3 DNA reads TGCGCCAGCAGCGTGAGACGGCCGAGCACAGATACGCAGTATTTT.

The rearrangement joins TRBV7-9 to TRBJ2-1, with D perhaps matching TRBD2 (6 bases). Germline CDR1 reads SEHNR; CDR2 reads FQNEAQ (reference sequence). V was trimmed by 1 base and J by 3 bases, leaving 13 bases between them. The CDR3 spans 16 residues. The CDR3 DNA reads as TGTGCCAGCAGCTTAGTTGGGAGGTTGGGCTACAATGAGCAGTTCTTC. Its protein product is CASSLVGRLGYNEQFF.

This clonotype was picked up a small number of times. The chain combines TRBV7-3 with TRBJ2-3; perhaps TRBD1 as D (5 bases). The CDR3 runs to 11 residues. Germline assignment: CDR1 SGHTA and CDR2 FQGTGA. The germline V and J ends were trimmed by 0 bases and 10 bases, with 5 bases remaining between them. CDR3 coding DNA: TGTGCCAGCAGCTTAACGGGGCCGCAGTATTTT. Translated, it gives CASSLTGPQYF.

The genes are TRBV11-1 and TRBJ2-4; D gene ambiguous. The CDR3 is 19 residues long. Germline CDR1 SGHAT, CDR2 FQDESV (reference sequence). V was trimmed by 0 bases and J by 0 bases, leaving 18 bases between them. CDR3 nucleotides: TGTGCCAGCAGCTTAGCGCTGTCGACGGCAAATGTAGCCAAAAACATTCAGTACTTC. It codes for CASSLALSTANVAKNIQYF.

CDR3 bases: TGCGCCAGCAGACCGGGACCGTCAGACTATGGCTACACCTTC. Translating gives CASRPGPSDYGYTF. The chain couples TRBV5-1 to TRBJ1-2; maybe TRBD1 (5 bases). Germline loops: CDR1 SGHRS, CDR2 YFSETQ. V was pared by 5 bases and J by 3 bases, with 14 bases between. This CDR3 comprises 14 residues.